Shown below are 27 T cell receptor beta chains from a single sample sequenced in a study of blood T cell repertoires in COVID-19. The method was immunoSEQ multiplex PCR; TCRdb's version includes in-frame clones alone and lacks a portion of them. The table shows about 200,000 clones, with over 80% occurring only once. The sequenced sample consisted of peripheral blood. The source of these receptors is a man aged 35-49 years with acute or convalescent COVID-19.

The chain links TRBV6-5 to TRBJ2-3; TRBD2 matches at 9 bases. The CDR3 is 16 residues long. The trim removed 0 bases at V and 3 bases at J, leaving 4 bases unmatched. From germline, CDR1 is MNHEY and CDR2 SVGAGI. The CDR3 is CASSYSAGGFTDTQYF. In nucleotides, the CDR3 is TGTGCCAGCAGTTACTCAGCGGGGGGATTTACAGATACGCAGTATTTT.

The sample holds one count of this clone. The gene calls are TRBV7-2 and TRBJ2-7, with D perhaps TRBD2 (5 bases). The V gene's germline CDR1 is SGHTA and CDR2 FQGNSA. The CDR3 extends over 11 amino acids. V was pared by 8 bases and J by 9 bases, with 14 bases between. CDR3 DNA sequence: TGTGCCAGCGGCCTGATCGCGGGGCAGTACTTC. As protein: CASGLIAGQYF.

On this clone itself: Likely a read error: the CDR3 ends without its conserved phenylalanine or tryptophan. The CDR3 here is CASSLPISSSYEQYL. As DNA, the CDR3 is TGTGCCAGCAGTTTACCGATTAGCAGCTCCTACGAGCAGTACCTC. V gene TRBV28 combines with J gene TRBJ2-7; D remains unclear. There are 15 residues in the CDR3. The V gene's germline CDR1 is MDHEN and CDR2 SYDVKM. V gave up 2 bases and J gave up 0 bases, with 11 bases separating them.

The chain employs TRBV2 and TRBJ1-4; TRBD1 matches at 7 bases. The CDR3 is 13 residues long. J gave up 3 bases and V 7 bases, and 2 bases lay outside the gene matches. Per germline, CDR1 SNHLY and CDR2 FYNNEI. CDR3 region: CASTGTANEKLFF. DNA for the CDR3: TGTGCCAGCACCGGGACAGCTAATGAAAAACTGTTTTTT.

This clone was observed once. The chain couples TRBV6-5 to TRBJ2-7; no reliable D call. Trimming left V 7 bases short and J 2 bases short, with 6 bases between. Germline assignment: CDR1 MNHEY and CDR2 SVGAGI. This CDR3 is built from 11 residues. In DNA form, the CDR3 reads TGTGCCAGCACGGGTACCTACGAGCAGTACTTC. It codes for CASTGTYEQYF.

The chain couples TRBV6-5 to TRBJ1-4; D is possibly TRBD1 (5 bases). Per germline, CDR1 MNHEY and CDR2 SVGAGI. The CDR3 totals 15 residues. The ends were cut back, 4 bases at V and 5 bases at J, with 14 bases in the middle. In DNA form, the CDR3 reads TGTGCCAGCAGTTCTCCCTATGGGGGGAATGAAAAACTGTTTTTT. Amino acids: CASSSPYGGNEKLFF.

This chain connects TRBV7-2 to TRBJ2-7, with a possible D match to TRBD1 (6 bases). This CDR3 is 14 amino acids long. Between the trimmed V and J ends, which lost 5 bases and 7 bases, there was a span of 18 bases. CDR1 and CDR2 from the germline V gene are SGHTA and FQGNSA. The CDR3 coding sequence is TGTGCCAGCAGCCACCCGGGGCAGGGGCGAGAGCAGTACTTC. It yields the protein CASSHPGQGREQYF.

In its sample, this clone was seen once. The chain links TRBV7-2 to TRBJ1-2; 9 bases are shared with TRBD1. V lost 2 bases to trimming and J lost 4 bases; unmatched junction nucleotides: 8. Germline loops: CDR1 SGHTA, CDR2 FQGNSA. This CDR3 is built from 16 residues. The CDR3 DNA is TGTGCCAGCAGCTTATTCGCGGGACAGGGCGGCTATGGCTACACCTTC. It translates to CASSLFAGQGGYGYTF.

CDR3 protein: CASSAVGAQPQHF. CDR3 coding DNA: TGTGCCAGCAGTGCCGTGGGGGCTCAGCCCCAGCATTTT. The rearrangement links TRBV2 to TRBJ1-5; TRBD1 is a possible D gene (6 bases). There are 13 residues in the CDR3. Trimming cost V 4 bases and J 6 bases, with 10 bases left between them. Germline values: CDR1 SNHLY, CDR2 FYNNEI.

The chain couples TRBV10-1 to TRBJ2-3; a weak D match, TRBD2 (6 bases). The V gene lost 5 bases and the J gene lost 1 base, with 13 bases spanning the gap. Germline CDR1 is WNHNN and CDR2 is SYGVQD (reference sequence). This CDR3 region has 15 residues. The CDR3 loop reads CASSLEGPGTDTQYF. In DNA, the CDR3 is TGCGCCAGCAGTTTGGAGGGCCCGGGCACAGATACGCAGTATTTT.

This clone was counted between two and nine times. The V and J genes are TRBV20-1 and TRBJ1-5; D unresolved. The germline V gene encodes CDR1 DFQATT and CDR2 SNEGSKA (reference sequence). V lost 3 bases to trimming and J lost 4 bases, with 10 bases between them. CDR3 length: 13 amino acids. CDR3 in amino acids: CSASGRENQPQHF. The CDR3 nucleotides are TGCAGTGCTAGTGGTCGGGAAAATCAGCCCCAGCATTTT.

The gene calls are TRBV4-2 and TRBJ2-6, with 7 bases matching TRBD1. Germline loops: CDR1 LGHNA, CDR2 YNFKEQ. J was trimmed by 0 bases and V by 4 bases; bases with no gene match: 12. The CDR3 has 19 amino acids. DNA for the CDR3: TGTGCCAGCAGCCCAATGGGACAGACAGCTTCCTCTGGGGCCAACGTCCTGACTTTC. This sequence encodes CASSPMGQTASSGANVLTF.

V is TRBV2 and J is TRBJ2-2; 7 positions match TRBD1. The CDR3 has 16 residues. Trimming at V came to 6 bases and at J to 2 bases, leaving 9 bases not matched to a gene. Looked up from germline, CDR1 is SNHLY and CDR2 is FYNNEI. In DNA form, the CDR3 reads TGTGCCAGCAGGTCGGAAGGGGGCGTCAACACCGGGGAGCTGTTTTTT. Translating gives CASRSEGGVNTGELFF.

The chain has TRBV4-3 and TRBJ1-5; TRBD1 is a possible D gene (6 bases). This CDR3 has 15 residues. Trimming shortened V by 4 bases and J by 2 bases, and 12 bases separated the two germline ends. From germline, CDR1 is LGHNA and CDR2 YSLEER. CDR3 nucleotide sequence: TGCGCCAGCAGCCCGGACACAGGGCGCAATCAGCCCCAGCATTTT. It specifies CASSPDTGRNQPQHF.

The table lists this clone with many counts. V usage is TRBV7-2 and J usage is TRBJ1-4; 8 bases fit TRBD1. The germline gives CDR1 SGHTA, CDR2 FQGNSA. After removal of 4 bases from V and 3 bases from J, the junction contained 1 base not matched to a gene. The CDR3 spans 14 residues. The CDR3 protein is CASSYRGSNEKLFF. CDR3 DNA: TGTGCCAGCAGCTACAGGGGGTCTAATGAAAAACTGTTTTTT.

This rearrangement joins TRBV7-9 to TRBJ1-1; unclear D gene. The CDR3 covers 13 residues. Deletions cut 3 bases from V and 1 base from J, with 6 bases between. Germline lookup yields CDR1 SEHNR and CDR2 FQNEAQ (reference sequence). The CDR3 is CASSLRPNTEAFF. CDR3 nucleotide sequence: TGTGCCAGCAGCTTGAGGCCGAACACTGAAGCTTTCTTT.

This chain links TRBV11-2 with TRBJ2-2; D might be TRBD2 (5 bases). The CDR3 is made up of 16 amino acids. Germline-derived CDR1 and CDR2 are SGHAT and FQNNGV. With 4 bases removed from V and 1 base from J, the gap between germline ends came to 13 bases. The CDR3 bases are TGTGCCAGCAGCTCCCTGGGAGCCATGAACACCGGGGAGCTGTTTTTT. Translating it yields CASSSLGAMNTGELFF.

This chain links TRBV9 with TRBJ2-3, with D perhaps matching TRBD2 (5 bases). This CDR3 spans 15 amino acids. V dropped 6 bases and J dropped 0 bases, with 14 bases sitting between them. The germline V gene encodes CDR1 SGDLS and CDR2 YYNGEE. This chain's CDR3 is CASNPGRGSTDTQYF. CDR3 coding DNA: TGTGCCAGCAATCCGGGAAGAGGGAGCACAGATACGCAGTATTTT.

The chain employs TRBV20-1 and TRBJ1-2, with a possible D match to TRBD1 (6 bases). Germline V lookup: CDR1 DFQATT, CDR2 SNEGSKA (reference sequence). CDR3 length equals 12 residues. V lost 3 bases and J lost 4, with 9 bases in between. The DNA of the CDR3 is TGCAGTGCTAGTAGGACAGTCTATGGCTACACCTTC. Translated, it gives CSASRTVYGYTF.

CDR3 residues: CASSESRDRVYGYTF. The CDR3 DNA sequence: TGTGCCAGCAGCGAGTCCCGGGACAGGGTTTACGGCTACACCTTC. The chain combines TRBV2 with TRBJ1-2; 9 bases are shared with TRBD1. The germline gives CDR1 SNHLY, CDR2 FYNNEI. There are 15 residues in the CDR3. Trimming removed 6 bases from V and 8 bases from J; junction bases left unmatched: 13. Based on the CDR3 plus reference TRBV2 and TRBJ1-2, the full variable domain is EPEVTQTPSHQVTQMGQEVILRCVPISNHLYFYWYRQILGQKVEFLVSFYNNEISEKSEIFDDQFSVERPDGSNFTLKIRSTKLEDSAMYFCASSESRDRVYGYTFGSGTRLTVV.

This clone was observed a handful of times. The chain combines TRBV20-1 with TRBJ2-7; possibly TRBD1 for D (6 bases). CDR3 length: 14 residues. Germline CDR1 DFQATT, CDR2 SNEGSKA (reference sequence). The V end was cut by 3 bases, the J end by 2 bases, with 14 bases between. Written as DNA, the CDR3 is TGCAGTGCTAGTTTGACCGGGACACCCTACGAGCAGTACTTC. Translating gives CSASLTGTPYEQYF.

V is TRBV4-3 and J is TRBJ2-1, with 8 bases fitting TRBD2. From germline, CDR1 is LGHNA and CDR2 YSLEER. The CDR3 consists of 18 residues. J was trimmed by 8 bases and V by 0 bases; bases with no gene match: 15. CDR3 nucleotide sequence: TGCGCCAGCAGCCAAGAAAGACTAGCGATACTACGGGGTTATGAGCAGTTCTTC. Residues: CASSQERLAILRGYEQFF.

The gene calls are TRBV7-9 and TRBJ1-1; no definite D call. CDR1 and CDR2 (germline): SEHNR, FQNEAQ (reference sequence). The CDR3 has 12 residues. V lost 1 base and J 11 bases, leaving 11 bases between the germline ends. The CDR3 bases are TGTGCCAGCAGCTTAGGACTGGAAATGGCTTTCTTT. It specifies CASSLGLEMAFF.

This sequence joins TRBV7-2 and TRBJ1-4; the match to TRBD1 covers 9 bases. V shed 4 bases, J shed 7 bases, and the junction held 7 bases outside the gene matches. Germline V CDR1 and CDR2: SGHTA, FQGNSA. CDR3 size: 15 residues. The CDR3 nucleotides read TGTGCCAGCAGCTCCCGACAGGGGGGGAGTGAAAAACTGTTTTTT. Residues: CASSSRQGGSEKLFF.

This clone was counted between two and nine times. The chain carries TRBV28 and TRBJ1-2; maybe TRBD1 (6 bases). Germline V CDR1 and CDR2: MDHEN, SYDVKM. V shed 7 bases and J shed 7 bases, with 19 bases lying between them. The CDR3 has 14 residues. The CDR3 coding sequence is TGTGCCAGCATGGTGAGGGGGTCCCCTTCTGGCTACACCTTC. This translates into CASMVRGSPSGYTF.

This clone turned up a few times. The V call is TRBV5-8, the J call TRBJ2-1; perhaps TRBD1 as D (6 bases). V was cut by 3 bases and J by 7 bases, with 11 bases left in between. The CDR3 length is 13 residues. Germline CDR1 reads SGHTS; CDR2 reads YDEGEE. The CDR3 loop is CASSSRGRNEQFF. CDR3 nucleotides: TGTGCCAGCAGCTCCAGGGGACGGAATGAGCAGTTCTTC.

This chain joins TRBV6-5 and TRBJ2-2, with 8 bases matching TRBD1. The J segment lost 8 bases and the V segment lost 6 bases, leaving 11 bases of the junction unmatched. Germline V gene sequence: CDR1 MNHEY, CDR2 SVGAGI. The CDR3 runs 15 residues. The CDR3 protein is CASSARGLGTGELFF. CDR3 in DNA: TGTGCCAGCAGCGCCAGGGGGCTCGGAACGGGGGAGCTGTTTTTT.